One and the same sample provided the 6 T cell receptor beta chains below, sequenced in a study of PD-L1 blockade in urothelial cancer. Using immunoSEQ multiplex PCR, the repertoire was profiled, and TCRdb retains in-frame clones only, with some absent. This table holds more than 45,000 clones, approximately 80% found once. The starting material was PBMCs, obtained around atezolizumab (anti-PD-L1) treatment. All receptors derive from a man in his 70s with urothelial cancer.

The genes are TRBV5-1 and TRBJ1-4; 7 bases are shared with TRBD1. Germline V gene data show CDR1 as SGHRS and CDR2 as YFSETQ. The CDR3 is 12 residues long. Trimming removed 4 bases from V and 13 bases from J; junction bases left unmatched: 7. The CDR3 sequence is CASSLQQGRLFF. The CDR3 nucleotides are TGCGCCAGCAGCCTACAACAGGGGCGACTGTTTTTT.

A few counts support this clone. The rearrangement links TRBV28 to TRBJ2-2; weak D call: TRBD2 (6 bases). Germline V lookup: CDR1 MDHEN, CDR2 SYDVKM. V lost 6 bases, J lost 4 bases, and 15 bases lay in between. The CDR3 has 15 residues. This chain's CDR3 is CASRGGLGSTGELFF. In nucleotides, the CDR3 is TGTGCCAGCAGGGGGGGATTGGGCAGCACCGGGGAGCTGTTTTTT.

CDR3: CASSLDVGGRSMAYEQYF. CDR3 in DNA: TGCGCCAGCAGCTTGGATGTCGGGGGTCGGTCGATGGCCTACGAGCAGTACTTC. The rearrangement uses TRBV5-1 and TRBJ2-7, with D possibly TRBD2 on 6 matching bases. V lost 0 bases to trimming and J lost 2 bases, with 21 bases between them. Per germline, CDR1 SGHRS and CDR2 YFSETQ. The CDR3 runs 18 residues.

CDR3 in DNA: TGCAGCGTTGATCGTTCCCCCGGGTACAATGAGCAGTTCTTC. Its protein is CSVDRSPGYNEQFF. The chain has TRBV29-1 and TRBJ2-1, with D unresolved. The CDR3 runs 14 residues. V was clipped by 3 bases and J by 4 bases, with 13 bases between them. The germline V gene has CDR1 SQVTM and CDR2 ANQGSEA.

The sample holds one count of this clone. CDR3 loop: CASSLSAGGLLEQYF. As DNA, the CDR3 is TGCGCCAGCAGCTTGTCAGCGGGAGGTCTGCTCGAGCAGTACTTC. V and J are TRBV5-1 and TRBJ2-7; 9 nucleotides match TRBD2. J was trimmed by 6 bases and V by 1 base; bases with no gene match: 8. This CDR3 has 15 residues. Per germline, CDR1 SGHRS and CDR2 YFSETQ.

This clone was seen a handful of times. V usage is TRBV2 and J usage is TRBJ2-2; 8 positions match TRBD1. Losses at the gene ends were 9 bases for V and 1 base for J; bases not matched to a gene: 1. The germline V gene encodes CDR1 SNHLY and CDR2 FYNNEI. CDR3 length: 13 amino acids. The CDR3 coding sequence is TGTGCCAGTGGACAGGGGAACACCGGGGAGCTGTTTTTT. It yields the protein CASGQGNTGELFF.